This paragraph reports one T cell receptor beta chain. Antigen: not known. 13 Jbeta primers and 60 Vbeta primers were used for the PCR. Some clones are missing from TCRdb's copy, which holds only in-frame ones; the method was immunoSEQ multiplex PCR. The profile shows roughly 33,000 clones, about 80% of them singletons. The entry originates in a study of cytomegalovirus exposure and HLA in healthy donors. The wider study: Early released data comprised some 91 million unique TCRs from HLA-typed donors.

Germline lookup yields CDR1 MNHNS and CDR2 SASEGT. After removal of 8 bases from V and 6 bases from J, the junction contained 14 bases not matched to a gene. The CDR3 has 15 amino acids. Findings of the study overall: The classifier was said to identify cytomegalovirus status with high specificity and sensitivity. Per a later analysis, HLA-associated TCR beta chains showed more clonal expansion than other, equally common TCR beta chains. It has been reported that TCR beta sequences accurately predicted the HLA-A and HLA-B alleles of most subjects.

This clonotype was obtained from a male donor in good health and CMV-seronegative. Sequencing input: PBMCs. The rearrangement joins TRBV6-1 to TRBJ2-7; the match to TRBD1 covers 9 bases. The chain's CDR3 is CASRTPGQGFTEQYF. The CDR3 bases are TGTGCCAGCCGTACCCCGGGACAGGGCTTTACCGAGCAGTACTTC.